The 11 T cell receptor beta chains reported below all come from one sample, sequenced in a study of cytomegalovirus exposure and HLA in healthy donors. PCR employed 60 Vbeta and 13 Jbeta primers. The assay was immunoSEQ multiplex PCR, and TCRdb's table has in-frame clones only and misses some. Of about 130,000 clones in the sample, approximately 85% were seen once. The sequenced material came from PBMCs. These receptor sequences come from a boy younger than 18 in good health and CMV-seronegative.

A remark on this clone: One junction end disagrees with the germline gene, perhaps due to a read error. For the CDR3, the DNA is TGTGCTAGCAGCTTAGGTCCACCACAGGGTTCTGGAAACACCATATATTTT. Translated: CASSLGPPQGSGNTIYF. The chain links TRBV7-7 to TRBJ1-3; weak D call: TRBD1 (6 bases). The CDR3 is 17 residues long. Per germline, CDR1 SSHAT and CDR2 FNYEAQ (reference sequence). Variable domain in full (rest from reference TRBV7-7 and TRBJ1-3): GAGVSQSPRYKVTKRGQDVTLRCDPISSHATLYWYQQALGQGPEFLTYFNYEAQPDKSGLPSDRFSAERPEGSISTLTIQRTEQRDSAMYRCASSLGPPQGSGNTIYFGEGSWLTVV.

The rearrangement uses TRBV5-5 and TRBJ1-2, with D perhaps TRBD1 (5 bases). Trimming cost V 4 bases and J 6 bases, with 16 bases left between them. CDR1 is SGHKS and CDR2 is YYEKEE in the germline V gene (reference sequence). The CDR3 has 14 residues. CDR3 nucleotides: TGTGCCAGCAGCACAACAACAGGAGTCAATGGCTACACCTTC. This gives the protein CASSTTTGVNGYTF.

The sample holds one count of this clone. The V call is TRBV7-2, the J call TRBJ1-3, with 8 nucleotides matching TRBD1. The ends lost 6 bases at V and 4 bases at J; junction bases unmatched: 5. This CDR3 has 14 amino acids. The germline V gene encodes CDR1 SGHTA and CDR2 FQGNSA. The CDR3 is CASSRRQGGNTIYF. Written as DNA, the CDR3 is TGTGCCAGCAGTCGTAGACAGGGGGGAAACACCATATATTTT.

The chain's CDR3 is CASKQRDSNSPLHF. The CDR3, as DNA: TGTGCCAGCAAACAAAGGGACAGTAATTCACCCCTCCACTTT. This chain joins TRBV5-4 and TRBJ1-6; TRBD1 matches 7 bases. Germline trimming cut 6 bases from V and 6 bases from J; bases unmatched to any gene: 6. Germline-derived CDR1 and CDR2 are SGHNT and YYREEE (reference sequence). The CDR3 is made up of 14 amino acids.

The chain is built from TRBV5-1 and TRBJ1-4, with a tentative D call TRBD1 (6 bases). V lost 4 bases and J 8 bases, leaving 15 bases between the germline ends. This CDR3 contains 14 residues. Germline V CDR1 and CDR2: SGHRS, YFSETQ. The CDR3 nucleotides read TGCGCCAGCAGCCTTACAGGGCAAGGAGAAAAACTGTTTTTT. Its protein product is CASSLTGQGEKLFF.

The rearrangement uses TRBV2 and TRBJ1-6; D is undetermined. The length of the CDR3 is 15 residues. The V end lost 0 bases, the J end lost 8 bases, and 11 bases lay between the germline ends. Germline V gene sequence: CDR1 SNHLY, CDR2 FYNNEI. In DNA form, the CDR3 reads TGTGCCAGCAGTGAAGCGCTTCAGGTGGATTCACCCCTCCACTTT. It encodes CASSEALQVDSPLHF.

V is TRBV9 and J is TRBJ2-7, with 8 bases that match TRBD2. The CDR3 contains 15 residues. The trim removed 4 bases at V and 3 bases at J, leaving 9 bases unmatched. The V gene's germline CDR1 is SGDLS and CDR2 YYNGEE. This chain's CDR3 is CASSREGGTGYEQYF. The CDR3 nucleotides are TGTGCCAGCAGCCGGGAGGGGGGGACGGGCTACGAGCAGTACTTC.

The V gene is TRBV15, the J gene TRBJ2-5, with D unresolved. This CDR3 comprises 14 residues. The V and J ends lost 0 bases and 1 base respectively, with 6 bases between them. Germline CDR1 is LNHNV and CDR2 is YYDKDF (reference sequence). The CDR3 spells CATSREQFQETQYF. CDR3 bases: TGTGCCACCAGCAGAGAACAGTTCCAAGAGACCCAGTACTTC.

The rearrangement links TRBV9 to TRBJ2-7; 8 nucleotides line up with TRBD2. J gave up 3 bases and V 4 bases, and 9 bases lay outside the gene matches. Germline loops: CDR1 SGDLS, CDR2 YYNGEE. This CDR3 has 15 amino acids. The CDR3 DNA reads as TGTGCCAGCAGCCCCCGCGGTAGCGGGGACTACGAGCAGTACTTC. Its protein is CASSPRGSGDYEQYF.

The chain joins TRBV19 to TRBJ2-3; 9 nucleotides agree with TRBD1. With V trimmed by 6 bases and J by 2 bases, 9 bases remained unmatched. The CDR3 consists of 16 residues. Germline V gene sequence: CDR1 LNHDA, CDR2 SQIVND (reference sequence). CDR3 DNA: TGTGCCAGTAGCCCTCTGACAGGGGGTGACACAGATACGCAGTATTTT. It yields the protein CASSPLTGGDTDTQYF.

The CDR3 DNA is TGTGCCAGCAGCTGGGAGAGGGAGCTGTTTTTT. Its translation is CASSWERELFF. The genes are TRBV5-6 and TRBJ2-2, with D possibly matching TRBD2 (5 bases). Germline CDR1 is SGHDT and CDR2 is YYEEEE. The CDR3 is 11 amino acids. V lost 3 bases to trimming and J lost 9 bases, with 6 bases between them.